Reported below is one TCR beta chain. Its specificity is unknown. CDR3 size: 14 residues. Germline V CDR1 and CDR2: MDHEN, SYDVKM. V shed 6 bases, J shed 1 base, and the junction held 5 bases outside the gene matches. Only in-frame clones appear in the TCRdb table, and some are missing; sequencing was by immunoSEQ multiplex PCR. This sample carries roughly 100,000 clones, around 96% of them seen once, and the ten largest clones take roughly 2%. This sample is part of a study of T cell responses to AZD1222 COVID-19 vaccine. The overall study: Researchers grouped second doses given at about 4 or about 12 weeks into one pool.

Overall study results and limits: Clonal diversity was possibly underestimated; the donors were predominantly white British and more often female. Close to half of spike-specific TCRs reportedly recognize unmutated variant regions.

The specimen comprised peripheral blood, sampled on day 0 of AZD1222 vaccination. The sequence was collected from an adult in good health. This chain connects TRBV28 to TRBJ1-1; TRBD1 matches 7 bases. The DNA for the CDR3 is TGTGCCAGCAGCTCCAGACAGGGGAACACTGAAGCTTTCTTT. Amino acid sequence: CASSSRQGNTEAFF.